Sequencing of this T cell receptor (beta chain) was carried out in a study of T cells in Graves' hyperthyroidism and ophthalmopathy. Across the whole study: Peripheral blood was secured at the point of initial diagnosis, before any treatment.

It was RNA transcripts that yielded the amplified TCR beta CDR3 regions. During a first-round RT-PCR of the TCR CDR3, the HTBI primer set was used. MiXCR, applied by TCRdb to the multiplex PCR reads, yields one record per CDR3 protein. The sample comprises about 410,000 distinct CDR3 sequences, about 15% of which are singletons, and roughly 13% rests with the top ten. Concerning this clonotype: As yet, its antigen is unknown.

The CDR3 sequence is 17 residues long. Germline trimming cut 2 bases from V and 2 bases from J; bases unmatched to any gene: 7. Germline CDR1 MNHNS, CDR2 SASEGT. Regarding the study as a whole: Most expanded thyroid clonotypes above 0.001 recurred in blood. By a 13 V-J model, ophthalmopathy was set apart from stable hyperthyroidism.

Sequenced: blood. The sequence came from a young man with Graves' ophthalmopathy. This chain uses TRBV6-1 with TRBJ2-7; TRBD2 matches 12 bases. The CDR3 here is CASSELAGGFLTYEQYF. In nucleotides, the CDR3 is TGTGCCAGCAGTGAACTAGCGGGGGGGTTTCTGACCTACGAGCAGTACTTC.